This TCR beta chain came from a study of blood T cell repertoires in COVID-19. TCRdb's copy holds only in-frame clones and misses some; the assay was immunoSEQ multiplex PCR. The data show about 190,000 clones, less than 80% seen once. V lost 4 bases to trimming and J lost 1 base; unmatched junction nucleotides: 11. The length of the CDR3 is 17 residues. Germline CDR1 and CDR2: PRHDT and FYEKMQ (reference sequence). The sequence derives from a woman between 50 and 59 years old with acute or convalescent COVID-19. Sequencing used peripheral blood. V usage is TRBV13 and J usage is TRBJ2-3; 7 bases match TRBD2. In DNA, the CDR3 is TGTGCCAGCAGCTCCCGTGGGGGGGGGATGCGCACAGATACGCAGTATTTT. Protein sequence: CASSSRGGGMRTDTQYF.